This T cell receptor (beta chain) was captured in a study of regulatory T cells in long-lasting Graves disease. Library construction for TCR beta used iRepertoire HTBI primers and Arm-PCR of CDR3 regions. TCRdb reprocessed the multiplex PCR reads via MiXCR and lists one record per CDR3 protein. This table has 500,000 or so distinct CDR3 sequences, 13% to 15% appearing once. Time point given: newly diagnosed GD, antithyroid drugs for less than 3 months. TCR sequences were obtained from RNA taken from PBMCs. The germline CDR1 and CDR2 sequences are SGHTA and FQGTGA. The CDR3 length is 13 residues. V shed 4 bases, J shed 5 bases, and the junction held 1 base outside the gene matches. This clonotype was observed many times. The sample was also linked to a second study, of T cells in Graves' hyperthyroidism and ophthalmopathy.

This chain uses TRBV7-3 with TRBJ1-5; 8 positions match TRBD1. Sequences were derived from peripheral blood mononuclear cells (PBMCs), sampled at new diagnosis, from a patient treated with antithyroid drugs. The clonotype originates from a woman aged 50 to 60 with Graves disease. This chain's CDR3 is CASSSDRDQPQHF. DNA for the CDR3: TGTGCCAGCAGCTCGGACAGGGATCAGCCCCAGCATTTT.